This entry concerns a single T cell receptor beta chain. The data belong to a study of patients and donors after allogeneic stem cell transplantation. TCRdb ran MiXCR on the RT-PCR reads and lists one entry per CDR3 protein. This table holds about 100,000 distinct CDR3 sequences, less than 45% found once. The CDR3 sequence is 15 residues long. CDR1 is LGHNA, CDR2 YNFKEQ, per germline. Trimming took 5 bases from V and 2 from J; bases not matched to a gene: 8. The source material was blood, either unsorted or a sorted T cell fraction (not recorded which). This clonotype originated in a human donor who was either an allogeneic HSCT recipient or a stem cell or donor lymphocyte infusion donor (not recorded which). It is not recorded whose cells these are; they may come from a transplant donor. This chain links TRBV4-2 with TRBJ1-1; TRBD1 aligns across 7 bases. CDR3: CASSAQTGINTEAFF. The CDR3 nucleotides read TGTGCCAGCAGCGCCCAGACAGGGATTAACACTGAAGCTTTCTTT.